Listed below are T cell receptor beta chains from one sample, sequenced in a study of human T cells and chemical hapten exposure. In TCRdb, the RACE reads were re-called with MiXCR into one record per CDR3 protein. The sample lists some 83,000 distinct CDR3 sequences; around a tenth were seen once. The source material was whole blood, sampled in connection with sensitization to the hapten diphenylcyclopropenone (DPC). Source of these receptors: a woman aged 45-59 years with alopecia areata. Some clones in this sample may be carry-over from other donors' samples. CDR3s include the opening cysteine and the closing phenylalanine or tryptophan. The D gene is left open where the match is weak. Clone size, where shown, is once, few, many, or a class for clones that have expanded.

V gene	clone size	D gene	J gene	CDR3 DNA	CDR3 protein
TRBV10-3	many	-	TRBJ1-5	TGTGCCATCAGTGGAGGGCTAAATCAGCCCCAGCATTTT	CAISGGLNQPQHF
TRBV7-2	-	-	TRBJ2-5	TGTGCCAGCAGCTTAGCGGGGGGCGCGGAGACCCAGTACTTC	CASSLAGGAETQYF
TRBV7-9	-	-	TRBJ2-5	TGTGCCAGCAGCCCCTTTCCGGGACCTGTCCCGACGGAGACCCAGTACTTC	CASSPFPGPVPTETQYF
TRBV2	few	-	TRBJ1-4	TGTGCCAGCAGCCAGGGACCGGAAAAACTGTTTTTT	CASSQGPEKLFF
TRBV11-2	-	TRBD2	TRBJ2-2	TGTGCCAGCAGCTCCCTAGCGGGGCGAAACACCGGGGAGCTGTTTTTT	CASSSLAGRNTGELFF
TRBV7-2	few	TRBD2	TRBJ2-7	TGTGCCAGCAGCTCTGGGACTAGCGGGGGGGCCGCCGAGCAGTACTTC	CASSSGTSGGAAEQYF
TRBV28	-	TRBD2	TRBJ2-1	TGTGCCAGCAGTCTTTGGGCGGGGGGCAATGAGCAGTTCTTC	CASSLWAGGNEQFF
TRBV29-1	many	-	TRBJ1-5	TGCAGCGCCCTTTACGCGAGCAATCAGCCCCAGCATTTT	CSALYASNQPQHF
TRBV13	-	-	TRBJ2-7	TGTGCCAGCAGCTTAGGCCTGGGGCAGGGAGCCTACGAGCAGTACTTC	CASSLGLGQGAYEQYF
TRBV29-1	few	TRBD1	TRBJ2-1	TGCAGCGTTGTCCCCGGGACAGGAGCTTTCGAGGAGCAGTTCTTC	CSVVPGTGAFEEQFF
TRBV29-1	-	-	TRBJ1-1	TGCAGCGTGGGGACGAACACTGAAGCTTTCTTT	CSVGTNTEAFF
TRBV2	few	TRBD2	TRBJ2-7	TGTGCCAGCAGTGAATCGGCGGGAGGGCCGGGTGAGCAGTACTTC	CASSESAGGPGEQYF
TRBV24-1	many	TRBD2	TRBJ2-5	TGTGCCACCAGTGACCCGACTAGCCCCCAAGAGACCCAGTACTTC	CATSDPTSPQETQYF
TRBV11-2	few	-	TRBJ1-1	TGTGCCAGCGGTAGACGGAACCGAGAAGCTTTCTTT	CASGRRNREAFF
TRBV30	many	-	TRBJ2-4	TGTGCCTGGAGTGTCGGGCAGGGTAAATCCAAAAACATTCAGTACTTC	CAWSVGQGKSKNIQYF
TRBV18	many	-	TRBJ2-7	TGTGCCAGCTCACAGACTAGTTCCTACGAGCAGTACTTC	CASSQTSSYEQYF
TRBV6-5	many	-	TRBJ2-2	TGTGCCAGCAGTTACTCGTGGGGGAACACCGGGGAGCTGTTTTTT	CASSYSWGNTGELFF
TRBV6-2/TRBV6-3	many	-	TRBJ2-1	TGTGCCACCTCTAAGGACCGCGGTACCTACAATGAGCAGTTCTTC	CATSKDRGTYNEQFF
TRBV12-3/TRBV12-4	few	TRBD1	TRBJ2-5	TGTGCCAGCAGTTCCCGACAGGGACGAGAGACCCAGTACTTC	CASSSRQGRETQYF
TRBV3-1	few	-	TRBJ1-3	TGTGCCAGCACCAAAGCCGGTCAACCTGGAAACACCATATATTTT	CASTKAGQPGNTIYF
TRBV7-2	once	TRBD2	TRBJ2-5	TGTGCCAGCTCCTCTGGGGGTAGCGGGGGTGAGACCCAGTACTTC	CASSSGGSGGETQYF
TRBV19	many	-	TRBJ1-5	TGTGCCAGTAGTATGGGCACAGGGCTTAATCAGCCCCAGCATTTT	CASSMGTGLNQPQHF
TRBV7-9	many	-	TRBJ1-6	TGTGCCAGCAGCTTAATCGTTGGGGGGGACCCCTATAATTCACCCCTCCACTTT	CASSLIVGGDPYNSPLHF
TRBV27	many	TRBD1	TRBJ1-5	TGTGCCAGCAGTTTCTCAGGACAGGGACTGGATGGCAATCAGCCCCAGCATTTT	CASSFSGQGLDGNQPQHF
TRBV28	many	TRBD1	TRBJ1-5	TGTGCCAGCAGTTTACATTTGACAGGGAAGCGGCAGCCCCAGCATTTT	CASSLHLTGKRQPQHF
TRBV2	many	TRBD1	TRBJ1-2	TGTGCCAGCAGTGGGACAGGTGGGGGCTACACCTTC	CASSGTGGGYTF
TRBV6-1	many	-	TRBJ1-1	TGTGCCAGCAGGTGGACGACGAACACTGAAGCTTTCTTT	CASRWTTNTEAFF
TRBV7-9	many	-	TRBJ1-1	TGTGCCAGCAGCTTATCAGGGGAAACTGAAGCTTTCTTT	CASSLSGETEAFF
TRBV20-1	few	-	TRBJ2-1	TGCAGTGCTAGGGAGTTTACCACCTACAATGAGCAGTTCTTC	CSAREFTTYNEQFF
TRBV2	many	TRBD2	TRBJ2-3	TGTGCCAGCAGTGGACGCGGGGGGGCCGGGGATACGCAGTATTTT	CASSGRGGAGDTQYF
TRBV6-2/TRBV6-3	many	TRBD1	TRBJ2-1	TGTGCCAGCAGCTCCGGGACAGGGTCCTACAATGAGCAGTTCTTC	CASSSGTGSYNEQFF
TRBV28	-	-	TRBJ2-7	TGTGCCAGCACCCCATGGGGCAGCTCCTACGAGCAGTACTTC	CASTPWGSSYEQYF
TRBV11-2	-	TRBD1	TRBJ2-4	TGTGCCAGCAGCTTGGTGGGACAGTCCGCCAAAAACATTCAGTACTTC	CASSLVGQSAKNIQYF
TRBV27	-	-	TRBJ1-1	TGTGCCAGCAGTACCCTGATGGGGATGAACACTGAAGCTTTCTTT	CASSTLMGMNTEAFF
TRBV18	many	-	TRBJ2-7	TGTGCCAGCTCACCACGTCAGGATAGCTACGAGCAGTACTTC	CASSPRQDSYEQYF
TRBV28	many	-	TRBJ1-5	TGTGCCAGCAGTTTATCCAGCAATCAGCCCCAGCATTTT	CASSLSSNQPQHF
TRBV10-3	-	-	TRBJ1-1	TGTGCCATCAGTGAGGCTGCGGACCTGAACACTGAAGCTTTCTTT	CAISEAADLNTEAFF
TRBV5-4	many	-	TRBJ1-1	TGTGCCAGCAGCTTTTATGGCAGCATGAACACTGAAGCTTTCTTT	CASSFYGSMNTEAFF
TRBV20-1	-	-	TRBJ1-4	TGCAGTGCTACCAAGCGTATTGGTGAAAAACTGTTTTTT	CSATKRIGEKLFF
TRBV27	-	TRBD1	TRBJ1-2	TGTGCCAGCCGACAGGGGGACTATGGCTACACCTTC	CASRQGDYGYTF
TRBV2	few	-	TRBJ2-1	TGTGCCAGCATCGAGGGTACTTACAATGAGCAGTTCTTC	CASIEGTYNEQFF
TRBV12-3/TRBV12-4	many	TRBD1	TRBJ1-1	TGTGCCAGCAGTCCCCGGACAGGGCCGAACACTGAAGCTTTCTTT	CASSPRTGPNTEAFF
TRBV7-6	-	TRBD1	TRBJ2-1	TGTGCCAGCAGCTCCGGACAGGGAGTTTGGAATGAGCAGTTCTTC	CASSSGQGVWNEQFF
TRBV28	-	TRBD2	TRBJ2-1	TGTGCCAGCAGTCCGGGAGGGCCAGGGAATGAGCAGTTCTTC	CASSPGGPGNEQFF